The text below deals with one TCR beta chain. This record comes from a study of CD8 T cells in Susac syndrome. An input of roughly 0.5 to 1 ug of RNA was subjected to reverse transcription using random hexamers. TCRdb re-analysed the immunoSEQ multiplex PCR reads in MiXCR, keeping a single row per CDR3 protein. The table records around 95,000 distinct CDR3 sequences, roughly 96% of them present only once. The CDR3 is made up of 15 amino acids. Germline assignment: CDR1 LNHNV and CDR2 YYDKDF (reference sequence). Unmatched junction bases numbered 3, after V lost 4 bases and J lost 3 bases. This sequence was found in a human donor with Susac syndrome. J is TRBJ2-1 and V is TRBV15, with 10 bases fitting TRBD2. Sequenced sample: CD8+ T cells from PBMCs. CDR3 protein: CATSNSGRNYNEQFF. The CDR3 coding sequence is TGTGCCACCAGCAATAGCGGGAGGAACTACAATGAGCAGTTCTTC.